This TCR beta chain is from a study of T cells in localized non-small cell lung cancer. Study-level findings and limits: Appearing in adjacent lung were a median about 60 of the top 100 tumor clones.

Assay used: immunoSEQ multiplex PCR; TCRdb lists only in-frame clones, some missing. The data contain around 53,000 clones, 80% of them singletons. About this clone: Its antigen remains unidentified.

Germline V gives CDR1 ENHRY, CDR2 SYGVKD. The CDR3 spans 14 residues. Trimming removed 0 bases from V and 4 bases from J, with 7 bases in between. The receptor comes from a woman aged 40-70 years with stage II lung adenocarcinoma. J is TRBJ2-1 and V is TRBV10-3; D is ambiguous. The source material was PBMCs, sampled before any cancer treatment. In nucleotides, the CDR3 is TGTGCCATCAGTGAGTCGGGGATATACAATGAGCAGTTCTTC. Translated, it gives CAISESGIYNEQFF.